The rows below give T cell receptor beta chains drawn from one sample of a study of blood T cell repertoires in COVID-19. Some clones are missing from TCRdb's copy, which holds only in-frame ones; the method was immunoSEQ multiplex PCR. Among 130,000 to 150,000 clones, roughly 88% were seen once, and the ten largest hold approximately 1.2%. The specimen was PBMCs or T cells enriched from blood (not recorded which). Source of these receptors: a woman aged 25 to 39 with acute COVID-19. Both conserved end residues are part of each CDR3.

v_call: TRBV6-5
j_call: TRBJ2-7
cdr3_aa: CASSTSGRAGEQYF

v_call: TRBV28
j_call: TRBJ1-6
cdr3_aa: CASSLPQQGGSPLHF

v_call: TRBV30
j_call: TRBJ1-1
cdr3_aa: CAWSGPAPRNTEAFF

v_call: TRBV7-9
j_call: TRBJ1-2
cdr3_aa: CASSLARGRDYGYTF

v_call: TRBV11-2
j_call: TRBJ2-1
cdr3_aa: CASLTNGDEQFF

v_call: TRBV5-1
j_call: TRBJ1-2
cdr3_aa: CASSLEGQGFYGYTF

v_call: TRBV15
j_call: TRBJ1-5
cdr3_aa: CATRYGEGNQPQHF

v_call: TRBV19
j_call: TRBJ2-1
cdr3_aa: CASSIRRERDMRNEQFF

v_call: TRBV5-1
j_call: TRBJ2-7
cdr3_aa: CASSLEGQPYEQYF

v_call: TRBV27
j_call: TRBJ2-7
cdr3_aa: CASSWAGTVPSYEQYF

v_call: TRBV2
j_call: TRBJ2-7
cdr3_aa: CASSEYYEQYF

v_call: TRBV30
j_call: TRBJ2-5
cdr3_aa: CAWSTRGETQYF

v_call: TRBV7-8
j_call: TRBJ2-2
cdr3_aa: CASRGGTFEGELFF

v_call: TRBV7-9
j_call: TRBJ1-3
cdr3_aa: CASSLVNGNTIYF

v_call: TRBV5-1
j_call: TRBJ2-2
cdr3_aa: CASSLGNSGTGELFF

v_call: TRBV4-3
j_call: TRBJ2-7
cdr3_aa: CASSQDAGQIYEQYF

v_call: TRBV6-4
j_call: TRBJ2-3
cdr3_aa: CASSEQGGDTQYF

v_call: TRBV7-2
j_call: TRBJ2-3
cdr3_aa: CASSLKSGRLRTDTQYF

v_call: TRBV6-5
j_call: TRBJ2-2
cdr3_aa: CASSRLQGTGELFF

v_call: TRBV9
j_call: TRBJ2-1
cdr3_aa: CASSVRGHTLTYNEQFF

v_call: TRBV3-1/TRBV3-2
j_call: TRBJ1-3
cdr3_aa: CASSQGQGDTIYF

v_call: TRBV15
j_call: TRBJ2-3
cdr3_aa: CATSRPLAGGGDTQYF

v_call: TRBV7-2
j_call: TRBJ1-5
cdr3_aa: CASSLEISQPQHF

v_call: TRBV6-4
j_call: TRBJ2-6
cdr3_aa: CASSPGTLTGANVLTF

v_call: TRBV6-5
j_call: TRBJ1-2
cdr3_aa: CATPGQGASDYGYTF

v_call: TRBV30
j_call: TRBJ2-5
cdr3_aa: CAWSKTSGAQETQYF

v_call: TRBV7-2
j_call: TRBJ2-3
cdr3_aa: CASSSRWTSTDTQYF

v_call: TRBV5-5
j_call: TRBJ1-1
cdr3_aa: CASSPRGQNAEAFF

v_call: TRBV7-3
j_call: TRBJ1-1
cdr3_aa: CASSPTVNTEAFF